These T cell receptor beta chains were read from a single sample in a study of early T cells in non-severe SARS-CoV-2 infection. TCRdb reprocessed the 5' RACE reads via MiXCR and lists one record per CDR3 protein. The repertoire holds 50,000 or so distinct CDR3 sequences, roughly 13% seen once, with roughly 10% in the top ten. The material sequenced was whole blood. The receptors stem from an adult who was a healthcare worker with PCR-confirmed SARS-CoV-2 infection or an uninfected control (not recorded which). Each CDR3 is given with its conserved first and last residue. The D gene is left open where the match is weak.

j_call v_call d_call cdr3_aa
TRBJ1-2 TRBV29-1 NA CSVQGNYGYTF
TRBJ2-7 TRBV4-2 TRBD1 CASSDRGLAYEQYF
TRBJ1-5 TRBV20-1 NA CSATENHNQPQHF
TRBJ1-4 TRBV7-6 TRBD1 CASSPQGRSEKLFF
TRBJ1-4 TRBV19 TRBD1 CASSMGGTAFATNEKLFF
TRBJ2-5 TRBV5-1 TRBD2 CASSLEGLATETQYF
TRBJ2-1 TRBV5-1 NA CASSSQVQGGYNEQFF
TRBJ1-4 TRBV7-8 NA CASSSQRGGNEKLFF
TRBJ2-2 TRBV30 TRBD1 CAWSVPGQYTGELFF
TRBJ1-2 TRBV12-3/TRBV12-4 NA CASSLMASIYGYTF
TRBJ1-1 TRBV27 NA CASSLYRETEAFF
TRBJ1-6 TRBV28 NA CASSWDKNSPLHF
TRBJ2-5 TRBV12-3/TRBV12-4 TRBD2 CASSPVGGTLGTQYF
TRBJ2-4 TRBV28 TRBD2 CASSLLGTNGKNIQYF
TRBJ1-5 TRBV6-1 NA CASSDDPTGKPQHF
TRBJ2-6 TRBV2 TRBD1 CASSDRGRNPGANVLTF
TRBJ2-1 TRBV4-1 TRBD1 CASSYRVWGQGDDEQFF
TRBJ1-4 TRBV19 NA CASTLAAAPGVMFF
TRBJ2-7 TRBV5-1 NA CASSFLGGAAYYEQYF
TRBJ2-1 TRBV7-9 TRBD2 CASSPNPQRGAGNEQFF
TRBJ1-3 TRBV7-9 TRBD1 CASRPTGTGGNTIYF
TRBJ2-2 TRBV7-9 NA CASSTRTVNTGELFF
TRBJ2-3 TRBV18 TRBD1 CASSPRQGGDTQYF
TRBJ1-5 TRBV25-1 TRBD1 CASSERGQGMEQPQHF
TRBJ2-7 TRBV20-1 TRBD2 CSATSGAIKSYEQYF
TRBJ1-2 TRBV5-1 NA CASSFRGANYGYTF
TRBJ2-7 TRBV30 NA CAWSVGPLPAYEQYF
TRBJ2-7 TRBV5-1 NA CASSTRAGSGDEQYF
TRBJ2-5 TRBV10-1 TRBD2 CASSESAGVETQYF
TRBJ2-1 TRBV24-1 NA CATSEGSGRSYNEQFF
TRBJ2-2 TRBV28 NA CASSFFPRRSNTGELFF
TRBJ2-1 TRBV5-1 TRBD2 CASSLEPSGENEQFF
TRBJ1-1 TRBV7-9 NA CASSREGRVTEAFF
TRBJ1-1 TRBV4-2 NA CASSPRAVNTEAFF
TRBJ1-1 TRBV30 NA CAWSDRVNTEAFF
TRBJ1-1 TRBV20-1 NA CSARFQTGAPGTEAFF
TRBJ2-7 TRBV7-9 TRBD2 CASSLDAGGSYEQYF
TRBJ2-7 TRBV29-1 TRBD1 CSVLPGQGAYEQYF
TRBJ1-5 TRBV7-8 NA CASSAYNRVRGNQPQHF
TRBJ2-4 TRBV12-3/TRBV12-4 NA CASREGWAKNIQYF
TRBJ1-5 TRBV12-3/TRBV12-4 NA CASSTVGGGKGQPQHF
TRBJ1-1 TRBV5-1 NA CASSLYGQTNTEAFF
TRBJ1-4 TRBV5-1 NA CASSLVQGANEKLFF
TRBJ2-1 TRBV5-1 TRBD1 CASRRTGVAYNEQFF
TRBJ2-3 TRBV6-5 NA CASSYQDGTDTQYF
TRBJ2-1 TRBV4-2 TRBD2 CASSQVQLAGTRNEQFF
TRBJ2-7 TRBV4-1 NA CASSQDLRRRGSYEQYF
TRBJ2-1 TRBV6-6 NA CASSRASYNEQFF
TRBJ2-1 TRBV9 TRBD1 CASSEAGTAPYNEQFF
TRBJ2-7 TRBV28 NA CASSLNYEQYF
TRBJ2-7 TRBV25-1 NA CASSEAAGSEQYF
TRBJ1-5 TRBV28 TRBD1 CASNPGQGPYQPQHF
TRBJ2-1 TRBV7-3 NA CASSSGTEQFF
TRBJ2-3 TRBV9 NA CASSPRGGRHTDTQYF
TRBJ2-5 TRBV29-1 NA CSVASIETQYF